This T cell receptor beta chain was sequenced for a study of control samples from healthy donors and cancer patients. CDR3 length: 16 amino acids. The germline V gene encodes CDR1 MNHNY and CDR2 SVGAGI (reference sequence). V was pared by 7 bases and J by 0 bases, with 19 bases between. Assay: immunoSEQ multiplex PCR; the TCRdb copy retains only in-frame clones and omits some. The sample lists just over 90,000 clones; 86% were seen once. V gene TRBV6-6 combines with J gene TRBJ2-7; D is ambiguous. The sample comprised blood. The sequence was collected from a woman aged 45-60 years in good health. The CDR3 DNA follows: TGTGCCAGCACCTCGGGTCGACCCTTGGTCTCCTACGAGCAGTACTTC. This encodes CASTSGRPLVSYEQYF.